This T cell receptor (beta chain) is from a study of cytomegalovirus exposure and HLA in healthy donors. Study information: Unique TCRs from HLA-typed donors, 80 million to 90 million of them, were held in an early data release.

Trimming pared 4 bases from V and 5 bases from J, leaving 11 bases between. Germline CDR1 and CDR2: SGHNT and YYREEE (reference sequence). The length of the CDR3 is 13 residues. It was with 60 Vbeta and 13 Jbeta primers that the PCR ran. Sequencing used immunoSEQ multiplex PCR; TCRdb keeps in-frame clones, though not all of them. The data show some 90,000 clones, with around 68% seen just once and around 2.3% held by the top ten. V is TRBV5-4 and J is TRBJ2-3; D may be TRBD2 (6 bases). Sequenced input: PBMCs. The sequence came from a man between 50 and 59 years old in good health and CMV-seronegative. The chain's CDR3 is CASSLRGGDTQYF. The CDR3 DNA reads TGTGCCAGCAGCCTCCGGGGAGGAGATACGCAGTATTTT. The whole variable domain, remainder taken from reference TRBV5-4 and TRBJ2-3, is ETGVTQSPTHLIKTRGQQVTLRCSSQSGHNTVSWYQQALGQGPQFIFQYYREEENGRGNFPPRFSGLQFPNYSSELNVNALELDDSALYLCASSLRGGDTQYFGPGTRLTVL.